This T cell receptor beta chain was identified during a study of blood T cell repertoires in COVID-19. For the study at large: COVID-19 samples, acute and convalescent, were from the United States, Italy and Spain.

Per the germline V gene, CDR1 is LGHDT and CDR2 is YNNKEL (reference sequence). The CDR3 covers 14 residues. V was clipped by 8 bases and J by 1 base; unmatched bases: 7. The table lists this clone with a count of one. Sequencing used immunoSEQ multiplex PCR; TCRdb keeps in-frame clones, though not all of them. The table shows 200,000 to 300,000 clones, with approximately 91% occurring only once. Patients from Seattle were sampled longitudinally, starting during active infection. The source is a man younger than 40 with COVID-19, enrolled during active disease. The chain has TRBV3-1 (or the pseudogene TRBV3-2) and TRBJ1-1; TRBD1 agrees at 7 bases. The sample taken for sequencing was peripheral blood. CDR3 sequence: CASRRRGPNTEAFF. The CDR3 DNA reads as TGTGCCAGCCGGAGGAGGGGGCCGAACACTGAAGCTTTCTTT.